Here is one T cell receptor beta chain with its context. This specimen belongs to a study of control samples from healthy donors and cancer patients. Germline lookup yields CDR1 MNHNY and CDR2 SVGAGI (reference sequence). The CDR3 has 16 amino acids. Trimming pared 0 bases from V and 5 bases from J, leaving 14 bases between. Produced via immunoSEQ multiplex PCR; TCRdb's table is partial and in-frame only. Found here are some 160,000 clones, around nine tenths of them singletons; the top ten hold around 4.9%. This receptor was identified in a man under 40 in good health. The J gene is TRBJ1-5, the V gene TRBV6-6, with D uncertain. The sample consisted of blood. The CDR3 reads CASSYSQLRADQPQHF. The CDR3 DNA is TGTGCCAGCAGTTACTCTCAACTCCGGGCCGATCAGCCCCAGCATTTT.